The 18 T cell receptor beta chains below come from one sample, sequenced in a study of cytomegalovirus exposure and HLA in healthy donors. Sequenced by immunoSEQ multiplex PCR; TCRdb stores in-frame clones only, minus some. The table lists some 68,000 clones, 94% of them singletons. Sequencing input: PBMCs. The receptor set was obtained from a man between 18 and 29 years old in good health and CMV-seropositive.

CDR3 protein: CASSLGLGTNTGELFF. The CDR3 bases are TGCGCCAGCAGCTTGGGACTCGGAACGAACACCGGGGAGCTGTTTTTT. V and J are TRBV5-1 and TRBJ2-2; D not certain. The V end lost 0 bases, the J end lost 0 bases, and 9 bases lay between the germline ends. The germline V gene has CDR1 SGHRS and CDR2 YFSETQ. The CDR3 runs to 16 residues. Variable domain in full (rest from reference TRBV5-1 and TRBJ2-2): KAGVTQTPRYLIKTRGQQVTLSCSPISGHRSVSWYQQTPGQGLQFLFEYFSETQRNKGNFPGRFSGRQFSNSRSEMNVSTLELGDSALYLCASSLGLGTNTGELFFGEGSRLTVL.

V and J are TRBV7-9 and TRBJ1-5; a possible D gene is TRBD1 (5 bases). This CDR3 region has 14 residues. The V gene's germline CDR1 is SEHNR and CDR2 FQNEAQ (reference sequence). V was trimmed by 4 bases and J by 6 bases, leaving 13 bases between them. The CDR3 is CASSSQGVRQPQHF. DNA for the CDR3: TGTGCCAGCAGCTCTCAGGGTGTCCGTCAGCCCCAGCATTTT.

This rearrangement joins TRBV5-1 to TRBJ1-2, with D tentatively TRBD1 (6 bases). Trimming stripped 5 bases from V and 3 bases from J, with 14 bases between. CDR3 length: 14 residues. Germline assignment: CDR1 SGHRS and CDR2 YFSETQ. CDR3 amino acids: CASSTPGQHYGYTF. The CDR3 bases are TGCGCCAGCAGTACCCCGGGACAACACTATGGCTACACCTTC.

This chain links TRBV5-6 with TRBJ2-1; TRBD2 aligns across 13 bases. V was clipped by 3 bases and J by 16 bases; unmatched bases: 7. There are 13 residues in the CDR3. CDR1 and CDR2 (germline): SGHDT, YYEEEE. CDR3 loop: CASSWETSGGAFF. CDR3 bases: TGTGCCAGCAGCTGGGAAACTAGCGGGGGGGCTTTCTTC.

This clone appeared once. This chain's CDR3 is CATSRGEAGAFF. The CDR3 DNA reads TGTGCCACCAGCAGAGGGGAGGCGGGAGCTTTCTTT. The chain combines TRBV15 with TRBJ1-1; no reliable D call. Germline values: CDR1 LNHNV, CDR2 YYDKDF (reference sequence). V was pared by 1 base and J by 10 bases, with 10 bases between. This CDR3 has 12 amino acids.

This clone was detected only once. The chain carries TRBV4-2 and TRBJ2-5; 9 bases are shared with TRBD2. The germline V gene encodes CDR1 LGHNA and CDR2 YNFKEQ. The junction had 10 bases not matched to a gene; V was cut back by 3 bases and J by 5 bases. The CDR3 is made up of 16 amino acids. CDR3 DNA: TGTGCCAGCAGCCACTTCCGCGGGGGGGCCCGGGAGACCCAGTACTTC. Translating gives CASSHFRGGARETQYF.

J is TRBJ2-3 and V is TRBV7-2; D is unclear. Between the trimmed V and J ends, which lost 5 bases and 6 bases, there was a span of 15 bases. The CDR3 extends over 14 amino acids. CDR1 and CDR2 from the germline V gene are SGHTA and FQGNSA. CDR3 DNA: TGTGCCAGCAGCGTTAGCCGCAGTATGGATACGCAGTATTTT. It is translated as CASSVSRSMDTQYF.

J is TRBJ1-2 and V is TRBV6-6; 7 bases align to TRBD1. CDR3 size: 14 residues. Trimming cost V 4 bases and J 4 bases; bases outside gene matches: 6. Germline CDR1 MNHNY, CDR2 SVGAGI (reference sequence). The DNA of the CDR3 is TGTGCCAGCAGTTCGGGACAGCCTTCCTATGGCTACACCTTC. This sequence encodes CASSSGQPSYGYTF.

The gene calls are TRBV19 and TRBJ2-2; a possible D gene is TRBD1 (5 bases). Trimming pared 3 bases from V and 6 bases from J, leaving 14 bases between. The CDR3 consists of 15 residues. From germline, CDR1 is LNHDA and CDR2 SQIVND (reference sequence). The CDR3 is CASSIGAGYSGELFF. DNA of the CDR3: TGTGCCAGTAGTATTGGGGCAGGGTATTCCGGGGAGCTGTTTTTT. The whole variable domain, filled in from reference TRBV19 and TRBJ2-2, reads DGGITQSPKYLFRKEGQNVTLSCEQNLNHDAMYWYRQDPGQGLRLIYYSQIVNDFQKGDIAEGYSVSREKKESFPLTVTSAQKNPTAFYLCASSIGAGYSGELFFGEGSRLTVL.

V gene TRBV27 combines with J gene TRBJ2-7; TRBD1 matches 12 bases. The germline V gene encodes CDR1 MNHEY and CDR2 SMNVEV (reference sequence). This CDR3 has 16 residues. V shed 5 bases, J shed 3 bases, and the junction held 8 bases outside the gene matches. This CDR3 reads CASSPPGQGAGYEQYF. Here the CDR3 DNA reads TGTGCCAGCAGTCCGCCGGGACAGGGGGCGGGCTACGAGCAGTACTTC.

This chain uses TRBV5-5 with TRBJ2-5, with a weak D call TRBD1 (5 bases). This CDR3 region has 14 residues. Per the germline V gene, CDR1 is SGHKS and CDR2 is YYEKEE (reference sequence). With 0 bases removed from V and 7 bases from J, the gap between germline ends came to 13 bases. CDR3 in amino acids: CASSLETGRGTQYF. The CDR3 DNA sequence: TGTGCCAGCAGCTTGGAAACTGGTAGGGGGACCCAGTACTTC.

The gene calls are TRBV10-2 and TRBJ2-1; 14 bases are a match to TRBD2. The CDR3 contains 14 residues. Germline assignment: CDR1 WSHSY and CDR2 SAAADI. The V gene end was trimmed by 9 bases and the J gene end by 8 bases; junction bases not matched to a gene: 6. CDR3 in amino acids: CASYGTSGRHEQFF. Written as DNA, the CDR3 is TGCGCCAGTTACGGGACTAGCGGGAGACATGAGCAGTTCTTC.

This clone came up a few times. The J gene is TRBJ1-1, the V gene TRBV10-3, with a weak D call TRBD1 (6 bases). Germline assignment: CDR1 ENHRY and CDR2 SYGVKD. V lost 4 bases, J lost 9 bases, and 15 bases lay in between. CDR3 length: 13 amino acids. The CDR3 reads CAISGTDNIQAFF. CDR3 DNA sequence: TGTGCCATCAGTGGGACAGATAATATACAAGCTTTCTTT.

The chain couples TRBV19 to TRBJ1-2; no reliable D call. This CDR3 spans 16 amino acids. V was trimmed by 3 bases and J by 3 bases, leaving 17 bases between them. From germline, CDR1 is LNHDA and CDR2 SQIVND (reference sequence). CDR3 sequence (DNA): TGTGCCAGTAGTATCGGCCCAGCTTGGGCTTACTATGGCTACACCTTC. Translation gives CASSIGPAWAYYGYTF.

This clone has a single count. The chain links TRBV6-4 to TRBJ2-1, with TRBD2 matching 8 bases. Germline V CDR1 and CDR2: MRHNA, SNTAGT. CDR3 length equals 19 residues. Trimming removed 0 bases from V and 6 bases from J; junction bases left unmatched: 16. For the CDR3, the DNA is TGTGCCAGCAGTGACTCCTTCCTTCCTCCGGGACTAGTTCCCAATGAGCAGTTCTTC. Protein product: CASSDSFLPPGLVPNEQFF.

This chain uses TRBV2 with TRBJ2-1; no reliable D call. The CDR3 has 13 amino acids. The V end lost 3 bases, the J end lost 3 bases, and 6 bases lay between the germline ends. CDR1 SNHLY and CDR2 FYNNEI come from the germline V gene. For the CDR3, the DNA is TGTGCCAGCAGTGAGCGGTACTACAATGAGCAGTTCTTC. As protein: CASSERYYNEQFF. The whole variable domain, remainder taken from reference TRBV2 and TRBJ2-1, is EPEVTQTPSHQVTQMGQEVILRCVPISNHLYFYWYRQILGQKVEFLVSFYNNEISEKSEIFDDQFSVERPDGSNFTLKIRSTKLEDSAMYFCASSERYYNEQFFGPGTRLTVL.

The DNA for the CDR3 is TGCGCCAGCAGCCAAGGACAGGGTGCCGAAGCTTTCTTT. It specifies CASSQGQGAEAFF. The chain couples TRBV4-1 to TRBJ1-1; 7 nucleotides align to TRBD1. With V trimmed by 1 base and J by 8 bases, 4 bases remained unmatched. Germline CDR1 is MGHRA and CDR2 is YSYEKL. There are 13 residues in the CDR3.

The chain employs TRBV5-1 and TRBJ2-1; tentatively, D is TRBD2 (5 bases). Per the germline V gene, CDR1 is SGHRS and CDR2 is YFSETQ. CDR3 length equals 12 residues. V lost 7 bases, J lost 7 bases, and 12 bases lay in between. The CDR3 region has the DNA TGCGCCAGCGGCAATTCGGGGAATGAGCAGTTCTTC. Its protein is CASGNSGNEQFF. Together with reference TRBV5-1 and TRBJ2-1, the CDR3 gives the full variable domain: KAGVTQTPRYLIKTRGQQVTLSCSPISGHRSVSWYQQTPGQGLQFLFEYFSETQRNKGNFPGRFSGRQFSNSRSEMNVSTLELGDSALYLCASGNSGNEQFFGPGTRLTVL.